What follows describes a single T cell receptor beta chain. This clone's antigen is unknown. No base-level quality is on record; no much larger clone is a single base apart. The CDR3 contains 16 residues, cysteine and phenylalanine counted. This entry keeps only the CDR3 DNA: 48 bases, framed from base 1. V is clipped by 0 bases and J by 4 bases, and the sequence between their germline boundaries is 11 bases long. In the germline V gene, CDR1 corresponds to SGDLS and CDR2 to YYNGEE. The data were taken from a study of CD8+CD57+ T cells in acquired aplastic anemia (dated by TCRdb to between 2018 and 2020). Background for the entire study: Extracted DNA from sorted CD4+ and CD8+ cells averaged approximately 3 ug, ranging from about 0.18 to 27.4 ug. Mean read counts for healthy donor samples were about 9.8 million for CD4+ cells and around 11 million for CD8+ cells.

Genomic DNA served as template for TCR beta VDJ combination and CDR3 sequence profiling. TCR repertoire sequencing was run on an Illumina HiSeq 2000. The authors' analysis ran thus. TRBV/TRBJ rearrangement plots, CDR3 size and DJ length profiles, and Simpson's diversity index were used to assess repertoires. The immunodominant clone was defined as the most abundant DNA sequence in deep sequencing data. CDR3 amino acid sequences were checked for sharing between subjects and were compared against published repertoires and the VDJdb database. TCRdb ran its own pipeline on the public reads, namely fastp trimming at Q25 and MiXCR clone calling, and kept in-frame beta chains. Records with the same CDR3 protein are collapsed into one entry carrying the most frequent genes and DNA. TCRdb's processing, not the authors' own work, is the source of the V and J calls. For this sample the table gives about 62,000 distinct CDR3 sequences, of which less than 65% were detected only once. 2% to 2.5% of the sample lies in the top ten.

TCR repertoires of sorted CD4+ and CD8+ blood T cells from severe aplastic anemia patients and healthy subjects were deep-sequenced in the study. Ficoll-Paque density gradient centrifugation was used to isolate peripheral blood mononuclear cells. Before DNA extraction, CD4+ and CD8+ T cells were sorted with FACS or magnetic beads. What the authors observed across the whole study: Some 31 CD8+ CDR3 sequences were shared between patients and controls but appeared highly expressed in patients and within their immunodominant clones. CD8+ Simpson's diversity did not differ significantly between patients and healthy controls (P=0.060).

The sequenced sample consisted of sorted CD4+, CD8+, or CD8+CD57+ T cells (not recorded which) from PBMCs. The rearranged chain carries TRBV9 and TRBJ2-6, with a weak D call of TRBD1 (5 bases match). The TCR sequence derives from a human donor in good health, serving as a control. The CDR3 is CASSVGRAPGANVLTF. The nucleotides read TGTGCCAGCAGCGTAGGCAGGGCACCCGGGGCCAACGTCCTGACTTTC.